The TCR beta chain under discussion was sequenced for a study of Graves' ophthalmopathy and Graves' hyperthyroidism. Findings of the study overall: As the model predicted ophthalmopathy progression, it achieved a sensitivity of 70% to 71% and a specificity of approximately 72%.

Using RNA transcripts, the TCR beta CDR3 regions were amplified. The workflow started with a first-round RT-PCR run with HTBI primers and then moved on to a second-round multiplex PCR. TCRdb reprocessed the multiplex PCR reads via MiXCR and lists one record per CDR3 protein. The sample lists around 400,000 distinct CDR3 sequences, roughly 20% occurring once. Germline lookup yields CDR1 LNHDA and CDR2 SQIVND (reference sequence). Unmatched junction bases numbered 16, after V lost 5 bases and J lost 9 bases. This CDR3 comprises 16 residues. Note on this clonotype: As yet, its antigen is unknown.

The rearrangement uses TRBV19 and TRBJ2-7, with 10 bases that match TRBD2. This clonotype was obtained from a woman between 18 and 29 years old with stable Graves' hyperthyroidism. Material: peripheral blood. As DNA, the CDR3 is TGTGCCAGTAGTCTCTACGCGGGGACTAGCGATGATGCGCAGTACTTC. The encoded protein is CASSLYAGTSDDAQYF.